This T cell receptor beta chain was sequenced in a study of blood T cells in healthy people across ages. This CDR3 spans 14 amino acids. The second PCR ran roughly 7 to 12 cycles with a sample-barcoded 5' primer and J-beta primers. TCRdb re-called the 5' RACE reads through MiXCR, storing one row per CDR3 protein. The sample lists fewer than 950,000 distinct CDR3 sequences, 35% to 40% occurring once. This rearrangement joins TRBV12-3 or TRBV12-4 to TRBJ2-1; 8 bases line up with TRBD2. The DNA end favors TRBJ2-7, so the J call may be wrong. The source is a man between 18 and 35 years old in good health. Sequences were obtained from blood. As DNA, the CDR3 is TGTGCCAGCACTCCAGCGGGGGCCTACAATGAGCAGTACTTC. This gives the protein CASTPAGAYNEQYF.